This TCR beta chain stems from a study of shared clonotypes between healthy human individuals. Study information: The plates for each donor numbered three CD4 naive, three CD4 memory, two CD8 naive and one CD8 memory. Study conclusions and caveats: Depth was large, yet rarefaction showed that sorted-subset sequencing was incomplete. Naive subsets usually exceeded memory subsets in estimated richness.

The naive CD8 population came from CD45RO-negative cells selected for CCR7, without terminally differentiated effector memory CD45RA+ cells. Measured with immunoSEQ multiplex PCR; TCRdb has only the in-frame clones, and not every one. The data show around 2.1 million clones, about 92% seen once. On this clone: Its matching antigen is unknown.

This CDR3 comprises 15 residues. J was trimmed by 7 bases and V by 5 bases; bases with no gene match: 15. CDR1 and CDR2 from the germline V gene are SGHRS and YFSETQ. The source is a young man in good health. Some clones in this sample may be carry-over from other donors' samples. Sequenced input: naive CD8+ T cells from PBMCs. The chain is built from TRBV5-1 and TRBJ2-7; 7 nucleotides align to TRBD1. CDR3 bases: TGCGCCAGCAGACCCGGGACAGCCATTGGTGGGGAGCAGTACTTC. As protein: CASRPGTAIGGEQYF.